The 7 T cell receptor beta chains presented below share a single source sample, sequenced in a study of cytomegalovirus exposure and HLA in healthy donors. A multiplex PCR was run with 60 Vbeta primers and 13 Jbeta primers. Sequenced by immunoSEQ multiplex PCR; TCRdb stores in-frame clones only, minus some. Of roughly 130,000 clones listed, approximately 61% are singletons. Input material: PBMCs. The receptors were gathered from a man aged 25 to 40 in good health and CMV-seropositive.

In this sample, this clone turned up a few times. The chain combines TRBV28 with TRBJ1-2, with D unresolved. The germline gives CDR1 MDHEN, CDR2 SYDVKM. The CDR3 is 16 amino acids. Trimming removed 6 bases at V and 0 bases at J, with 17 bases between. CDR3 region: CASRVEEAAANYGYTF. The CDR3 nucleotides read TGTGCCAGCAGGGTAGAGGAAGCGGCAGCTAACTATGGCTACACCTTC.

The chain combines TRBV14 with TRBJ2-2; 12 nucleotides agree with TRBD2. Germline V gene lookup returns CDR1 SGHDN and CDR2 FVKESK. This CDR3 spans 20 amino acids. Unmatched junction bases numbered 13, after V lost 3 bases and J lost 2 bases. CDR3 loop: CASSHATLAGGVFNTGELFF. CDR3 in DNA: TGTGCCAGCAGCCACGCAACACTAGCGGGAGGCGTCTTTAACACCGGGGAGCTGTTTTTT.

The chain couples TRBV6-1 to TRBJ2-7, with 13 bases identical to TRBD2. V shed 9 bases and J 2 bases; nucleotides not matched to a gene: 4. Looked up from germline, CDR1 is MNHNS and CDR2 is SASEGT. This CDR3 is 14 amino acids long. For the CDR3, the DNA is TGTGCCAGGCCGGGACTAGCGGGGACCTACGAGCAGTACTTC. This sequence encodes CARPGLAGTYEQYF.

V gene TRBV7-3 combines with J gene TRBJ2-3, with TRBD1 matching 10 bases. The CDR3 has 15 amino acids. Germline values: CDR1 SGHTA, CDR2 FQGTGA. V was clipped by 4 bases and J by 5 bases; unmatched bases: 6. CDR3 loop: CASSSTGGWGDTQYF. The CDR3 DNA is TGTGCCAGCAGCTCGACAGGGGGCTGGGGAGATACGCAGTATTTT.

The V and J genes are TRBV5-1 and TRBJ2-7; D is ambiguous. The length of the CDR3 is 12 residues. Germline V gene data show CDR1 as SGHRS and CDR2 as YFSETQ. Deletions cut 3 bases from V and 7 bases from J, with 11 bases between. The CDR3 sequence is CASSSQAREQYF. In nucleotides, the CDR3 is TGCGCCAGCAGCTCCCAGGCCCGGGAGCAGTACTTC.

The V call is TRBV11-2, the J call TRBJ1-1; D is undetermined. CDR1 and CDR2 from the germline V gene are SGHAT and FQNNGV. The ends were cut back, 1 base at V and 3 bases at J, with 12 bases in the middle. CDR3 length equals 15 residues. CDR3 bases: TGTGCCAGCAGCTTAGGTTTTGGAGGGTACACTGAAGCTTTCTTT. This codes for CASSLGFGGYTEAFF. The entire variable domain, with the rest obtained from reference TRBV11-2 and TRBJ1-1, is as follows: EAGVAQSPRYKIIEKRQSVAFWCNPISGHATLYWYQQILGQGPKLLIQFQNNGVVDDSQLPKDRFSAERLKGVDSTLKIQPAKLEDSAVYLCASSLGFGGYTEAFFGQGTRLTVV.

This clone was counted between two and nine times. The chain couples TRBV28 to TRBJ1-2; a possible D gene is TRBD1 (6 bases). Trimming left V 1 base short and J 6 bases short, with 18 bases between. The CDR3 totals 16 residues. CDR1 and CDR2 (germline): MDHEN, SYDVKM. This CDR3 reads CASSLFYLRSGDGYTF. CDR3 DNA: TGTGCCAGCAGTTTATTCTATTTGCGGTCAGGGGATGGCTACACCTTC.